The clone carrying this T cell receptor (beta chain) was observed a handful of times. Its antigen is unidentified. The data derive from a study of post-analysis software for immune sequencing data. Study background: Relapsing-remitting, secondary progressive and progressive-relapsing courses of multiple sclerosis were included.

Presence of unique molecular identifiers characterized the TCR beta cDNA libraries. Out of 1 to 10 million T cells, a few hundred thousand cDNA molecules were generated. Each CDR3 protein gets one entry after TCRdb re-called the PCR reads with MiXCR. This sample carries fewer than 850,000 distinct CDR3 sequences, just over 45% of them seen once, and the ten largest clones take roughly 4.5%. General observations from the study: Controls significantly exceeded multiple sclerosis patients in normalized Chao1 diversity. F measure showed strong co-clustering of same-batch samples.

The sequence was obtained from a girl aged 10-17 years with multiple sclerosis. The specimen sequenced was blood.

CDR3 sequence reads: CASSPGPGSAQYF. Written as DNA, the CDR3 is TGTGCCAGCAGCCCCGGACCTGGATCGGCGCAGTACTTC. The chain carries TRBV6-5 and TRBJ2-4; no definite D call. The germline CDR1 and CDR2 sequences are MNHEY and SVGAGI. Between the trimmed V and J ends, which lost 6 bases and 13 bases, there was a span of 19 bases. The CDR3 has 13 residues.